These 6 T cell receptor beta chains were sequenced from one sample in a study of blood T cell repertoires in COVID-19 (TCRdb year 2020). Libraries came from the immunoSEQ multiplex PCR assay. TCRdb mirrors the immuneACCESS table, restricted to in-frame sequences. Some clones are absent from its copies; in checked studies, under half trace to an unresolved V gene, and the reason for the others is unknown. The sample table shows approximately 360,000 clones, and about 90% are seen once. Of the sample, approximately 1.2% is held by the ten largest clones. Material for sequencing was peripheral blood. These receptors all come from a man aged 35 to 55 with acute or convalescent COVID-19.

The V call is TRBV4-1, the J call TRBJ2-7, with 7 bases aligning to TRBD1. After removal of 4 bases from V and 0 bases from J, the junction contained 12 bases not matched to a gene. The CDR3 extends over 17 amino acids. In germline, CDR1 is MGHRA, CDR2 YSYEKL. Here the CDR3 reads CASSLAIPGQSSYEQYF. The CDR3 bases are TGCGCCAGCAGCCTTGCGATACCGGGACAGAGCTCCTACGAGCAGTACTTC.

The rearrangement joins TRBV15 to TRBJ1-4; 7 bases line up with TRBD1. In germline, CDR1 is LNHNV, CDR2 YYDKDF (reference sequence). After removal of 1 base from V and 4 bases from J, the junction contained 9 bases not matched to a gene. CDR3 length: 17 amino acids. The CDR3: CATSRVGNRGSNEKLFF. The CDR3 bases are TGTGCCACCAGCAGAGTGGGGAACAGGGGAAGTAATGAAAAACTGTTTTTT.

This clone was detected only a few times. The rearrangement joins TRBV18 to TRBJ1-5, with 7 positions matching TRBD1. V was clipped by 3 bases and J by 4 bases; unmatched bases: 9. CDR3 length equals 16 residues. Germline V gene sequence: CDR1 KGHSH, CDR2 LQKENI. The CDR3, as DNA: TGTGCCAGCTCACCCACCGAGGGACAGACTAATCAGCCCCAGCATTTT. It is translated as CASSPTEGQTNQPQHF.

This chain connects TRBV30 to TRBJ1-5; no definite D call. Trimming pared 0 bases from V and 4 bases from J, leaving 10 bases between. In germline, CDR1 is GTSNPN, CDR2 SVGIG (reference sequence). The CDR3 has 14 residues. CDR3 nucleotides: TGTGCCTGGAGTGTACGTACGGGGAATCAGCCCCAGCATTTT. Translated, it gives CAWSVRTGNQPQHF.

The CDR3 region has the DNA TGTGCCAGTAGTGGGGGAGCGGGACCCGTCTCTGGAAACACCATATATTTT. Translation: CASSGGAGPVSGNTIYF. The V and J genes are TRBV19 and TRBJ1-3, with D possibly matching TRBD1 (5 bases). The V end was cut by 5 bases, the J end by 0 bases, with 17 bases between. Germline CDR1 is LNHDA and CDR2 is SQIVND (reference sequence). The CDR3 is 17 residues long.

The chain recombines TRBV6-2 or TRBV6-3 with TRBJ1-1; D is possibly TRBD1 (6 bases). CDR3 length equals 13 residues. The germline CDR1 and CDR2 sequences are MNHEY and SVGEGT. With 5 bases removed from V and 1 base from J, the gap between germline ends came to 8 bases. The CDR3 DNA sequence: TGTGCCAGCAGTCACAGGGAGAACACTGAAGCTTTCTTT. Its translation: CASSHRENTEAFF.